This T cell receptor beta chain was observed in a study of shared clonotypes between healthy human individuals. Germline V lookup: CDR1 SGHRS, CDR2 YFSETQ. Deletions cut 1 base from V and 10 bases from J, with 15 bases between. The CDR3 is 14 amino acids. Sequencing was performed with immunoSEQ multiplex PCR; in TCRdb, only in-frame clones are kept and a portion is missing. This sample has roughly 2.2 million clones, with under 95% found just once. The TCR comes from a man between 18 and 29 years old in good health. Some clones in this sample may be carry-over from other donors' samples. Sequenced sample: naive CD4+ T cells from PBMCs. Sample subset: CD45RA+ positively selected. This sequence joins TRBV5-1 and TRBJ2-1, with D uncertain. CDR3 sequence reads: CASSLTLSGWEQFF. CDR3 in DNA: TGCGCCAGCAGCTTGACCCTCAGTGGCTGGGAGCAGTTCTTC.